The 9 T cell receptor beta chains below come from one sample, sequenced in a study of OX40 agonist ivuxolimab in advanced cancers. This table comes from immunoSEQ multiplex PCR, and its TCRdb copy is limited to in-frame clones, with some not included. The sample includes 60,000 to 65,000 clones, 91% seen only once; the top ten take approximately 5.2%. The material was CD4+ or CD8+ T cells sorted from blood, obtained in a trial of the OX40 agonist ivuxolimab. The receptors come from an adult with an advanced solid tumor such as melanoma, head and neck, liver or kidney cancer.

The chain uses TRBV18 and TRBJ1-5; no definite D call. V gave up 3 bases and J gave up 6 bases, with 9 bases separating them. This CDR3 region has 13 residues. Germline CDR1 reads KGHSH; CDR2 reads LQKENI. The CDR3 region has the DNA TGTGCCAGCTCACCGGGGAACGGTCAGCCCCAGCATTTT. Its protein is CASSPGNGQPQHF.

The V and J genes are TRBV28 and TRBJ2-1; tentatively, D is TRBD2 (5 bases). CDR3 length equals 15 residues. The V gene lost 7 bases and the J gene lost 7 bases, with 20 bases spanning the gap. Germline CDR1 reads MDHEN; CDR2 reads SYDVKM. Here the CDR3 DNA reads TGTGCCAGCAACCCCCCCGGGCTGAGGAGGAATGAGCAGTTCTTC. Encoded protein: CASNPPGLRRNEQFF.

The V gene is TRBV18, the J gene TRBJ1-2; D possibly corresponds to TRBD1 (6 bases). The germline gives CDR1 KGHSH, CDR2 LQKENI. The germline V and J ends were trimmed by 3 bases and 13 bases, with 9 bases remaining between them. CDR3 length: 10 residues. Written as DNA, the CDR3 is TGTGCCAGCTCACCGGACAGCGGCACCTTC. It yields the protein CASSPDSGTF.

The genes are TRBV5-6 and TRBJ2-1; 9 bases fit TRBD2. J was trimmed by 6 bases and V by 1 base; bases with no gene match: 8. The germline CDR1 and CDR2 sequences are SGHDT and YYEEEE. There are 16 residues in the CDR3. The chain's CDR3 is CASSLPPSGMGNEQFF. CDR3 coding DNA: TGTGCCAGCAGCTTGCCCCCTAGCGGGATGGGCAATGAGCAGTTCTTC.

V is TRBV4-1 and J is TRBJ2-3, with 9 bases lining up with TRBD1. The CDR3 runs to 17 residues. Germline CDR1 is MGHRA and CDR2 is YSYEKL. The junction had 8 bases not matched to a gene; V was cut back by 0 bases and J by 4 bases. CDR3 in amino acids: CASSQEYRTGVADTQYF. CDR3 coding DNA: TGCGCCAGCAGCCAAGAATACAGGACAGGGGTAGCAGATACGCAGTATTTT.

The chain joins TRBV6-5 to TRBJ1-1; 10 bases fit TRBD1. V was pared by 6 bases and J by 4 bases, with 8 bases of the junction left unmatched. The CDR3 runs to 15 residues. Germline CDR1 and CDR2: MNHEY and SVGAGI. CDR3 DNA sequence: TGTGCCAGCAGCAAAGGACAGGGGGGGAGCACTGAAGCTTTCTTT. It is translated as CASSKGQGGSTEAFF.

This chain connects TRBV11-2 to TRBJ2-1; no clear D. This CDR3 has 14 amino acids. Between the trimmed V and J ends, which lost 5 bases and 6 bases, there was a span of 14 bases. Germline V lookup: CDR1 SGHAT, CDR2 FQNNGV. CDR3 nucleotides: TGTGCCAGCAGCCTAAGACTCGCCGGCAATGAGCAGTTCTTC. Protein product: CASSLRLAGNEQFF. The variable domain in full, completed from reference TRBV11-2 and TRBJ2-1, reads EAGVAQSPRYKIIEKRQSVAFWCNPISGHATLYWYQQILGQGPKLLIQFQNNGVVDDSQLPKDRFSAERLKGVDSTLKIQPAKLEDSAVYLCASSLRLAGNEQFFGPGTRLTVL.

In this sample, this clone turned up once. The chain links TRBV27 to TRBJ2-3; D may match TRBD1 or TRBD2 (5 bases each). V shed 8 bases and J shed 0 bases, with 15 bases lying between them. The CDR3 is 15 amino acids. Germline V gene sequence: CDR1 MNHEY, CDR2 SMNVEV (reference sequence). The CDR3 loop reads CASGWDLWSTDTQYF. For the CDR3, the DNA is TGTGCCAGCGGCTGGGACCTGTGGAGCACAGATACGCAGTATTTT.

The genes are TRBV29-1 and TRBJ1-1; 7 nucleotides line up with TRBD1. Per germline, CDR1 SQVTM and CDR2 ANQGSEA. The CDR3 totals 12 residues. Germline trimming cut 4 bases from V and 8 bases from J; bases unmatched to any gene: 7. Written as DNA, the CDR3 is TGCAGCGTTGTCCGGGACAGCCAAGAAGCTTTCTTT. Translating gives CSVVRDSQEAFF.